The 14 T cell receptor beta chains below come from one sample, sequenced in a study of OX40 agonist ivuxolimab in advanced cancers. The repertoire was sequenced with immunoSEQ multiplex PCR; TCRdb's copy has only in-frame clones and lacks some. Among more than 25,000 clones listed, around 88% were seen once. Sequencing used CD4+ or CD8+ T cells sorted from blood, obtained in a trial of the OX40 agonist ivuxolimab. These receptor sequences come from an adult with an advanced solid tumor such as melanoma, head and neck, liver or kidney cancer.

The chain employs TRBV14 and TRBJ2-7; D gene uncertain. Germline lookup yields CDR1 SGHDN and CDR2 FVKESK. The V end was cut by 0 bases, the J end by 6 bases, with 9 bases between. This CDR3 is built from 13 residues. The CDR3 DNA sequence: TGTGCCAGCAGCCAAGATCTTCTTTCCGAGCAGTACTTC. This sequence encodes CASSQDLLSEQYF.

The genes are TRBV10-3 and TRBJ2-5; TRBD1 might be the D (6 bases). CDR1 and CDR2 (germline): ENHRY, SYGVKD. CDR3 size: 15 residues. Trimming removed 8 bases at V and 5 bases at J, with 21 bases between. CDR3 in DNA: TGTGCCATCGGATTGGGAGACAGGCCCCCCGAGACCCAGTACTTC. The encoded protein is CAIGLGDRPPETQYF.

This chain connects TRBV14 to TRBJ2-1; 7 positions agree with TRBD1. The CDR3 runs to 18 residues. Per germline, CDR1 SGHDN and CDR2 FVKESK. J gave up 1 base and V 5 bases, and 14 bases lay outside the gene matches. The CDR3 coding sequence is TGTGCCAGCAGCGCCGCACGCCGACAGGGACGATCCTACAATGAGCAGTTCTTC. Protein product: CASSAARRQGRSYNEQFF.

The J gene is TRBJ2-5, the V gene TRBV10-3; tentative D call: TRBD2 (6 bases). V lost 8 bases to trimming and J lost 11 bases, with 18 bases between them. Per germline, CDR1 ENHRY and CDR2 SYGVKD. The CDR3 has 12 amino acids. The DNA of the CDR3 is TGTGCCATCGAAGCCCAGGGACGGGAGCAGTACTTC. It is translated as CAIEAQGREQYF.

The chain employs TRBV13 and TRBJ1-5; no definite D call. V lost 0 bases, J lost 0 bases, and 6 bases lay in between. The germline V gene has CDR1 PRHDT and CDR2 FYEKMQ (reference sequence). This CDR3 has 15 residues. In nucleotides, the CDR3 is TGTGCCAGCAGCTTAGGGCGAGTTAGCAATCAGCCCCAGCATTTT. Its translation is CASSLGRVSNQPQHF. Full variable domain (outside the CDR3, taken from reference TRBV13 and TRBJ1-5): AAGVIQSPRHLIKEKRETATLKCYPIPRHDTVYWYQQGPGQDPQFLISFYEKMQSDKGSIPDRFSAQQFSDYHSELNMSSLELGDSALYFCASSLGRVSNQPQHFGDGTRLSIL.

Only a few counts were recorded for this clone. The J gene is TRBJ1-1, the V gene TRBV7-8, with D perhaps matching TRBD1 (5 bases). The CDR3 length is 16 residues. V was shortened by 6 bases and J by 3 bases, with 20 bases between the two germline ends. Germline V gene sequence: CDR1 SGHVS, CDR2 FQNEAQ. The CDR3 sequence is CASSFRGDVTDTEAFF. DNA for the CDR3: TGTGCCAGCAGTTTTCGGGGGGATGTGACGGACACTGAAGCTTTCTTT.

V usage is TRBV30 and J usage is TRBJ2-5, with D possibly TRBD1 on 6 matching bases. This CDR3 spans 13 amino acids. Germline V gene lookup returns CDR1 GTSNPN and CDR2 SVGIG (reference sequence). With 2 bases removed from V and 5 bases from J, the gap between germline ends came to 12 bases. This CDR3 is CAWSSGTLETQYF. CDR3 sequence (DNA): TGTGCCTGGAGTTCCGGGACATTGGAGACCCAGTACTTC.

V and J are TRBV6-5 and TRBJ2-7, with 7 nucleotides matching TRBD1. V dropped 5 bases and J dropped 0; count of bases not matched to a gene: 7. From germline, CDR1 is MNHEY and CDR2 SVGAGI. The CDR3 totals 15 residues. The CDR3 bases are TGTGCCAGCAGTATCGGGACAGCTCCCTCCTACGAGCAGTACTTC. Translating gives CASSIGTAPSYEQYF.

This clone was counted once. V gene TRBV4-1 combines with J gene TRBJ2-5; 8 positions match TRBD2. The CDR3 runs to 15 residues. Germline lookup yields CDR1 MGHRA and CDR2 YSYEKL. J lost 1 base, V lost 6 bases, and 7 bases had no gene match. CDR3 bases: TGCGCCAGCAGTCCCTCGCGGGGGGTCCAAGAGACCCAGTACTTC. Translated: CASSPSRGVQETQYF.

The J gene is TRBJ2-3, the V gene TRBV27; TRBD1 might be the D (6 bases). V was trimmed by 7 bases and J by 6 bases, leaving 17 bases between them. Germline lookup yields CDR1 MNHEY and CDR2 SMNVEV (reference sequence). The CDR3 has 14 residues. In DNA, the CDR3 is TGTGCCAGCACCTCCGGACAGATCGTTGATACGCAGTATTTT. Its protein product is CASTSGQIVDTQYF.

This chain joins TRBV7-8 and TRBJ2-2; no reliable D call. V lost 8 bases and J 5 bases, leaving 15 bases between the germline ends. Germline V gives CDR1 SGHVS, CDR2 FQNEAQ. This CDR3 contains 14 residues. CDR3 sequence: CASCLEELTGELFF. The DNA for the CDR3 is TGTGCCAGCTGCCTAGAGGAGTTAACCGGGGAGCTGTTTTTT.

The rearrangement joins TRBV13 to TRBJ1-4, with TRBD1 matching over 7 bases. Germline V CDR1 and CDR2: PRHDT, FYEKMQ (reference sequence). Trimming took 7 bases from V and 5 from J; bases not matched to a gene: 13. The CDR3 contains 16 residues. For the CDR3, the DNA is TGTGCCAGCACCCCAATGCGGACAGGACCGAATGAAAAACTGTTTTTT. Translated, it gives CASTPMRTGPNEKLFF.

The chain combines TRBV11-2 with TRBJ2-5; perhaps TRBD2 as D (5 bases). V was cut by 1 base and J by 7 bases, with 7 bases left in between. The CDR3 is 12 residues long. The germline CDR1 and CDR2 sequences are SGHAT and FQNNGV. In nucleotides, the CDR3 is TGTGCCAGCAGCTTAGGGAGCGGGACCCAGTACTTC. Translated: CASSLGSGTQYF.

This clone was observed a single time. The chain employs TRBV6-1 and TRBJ2-7; D might be TRBD1 (6 bases). The CDR3 length is 15 residues. Germline V gene sequence: CDR1 MNHNS, CDR2 SASEGT. The V end was cut by 0 bases, the J end by 3 bases, with 12 bases between. CDR3 amino acids: CASSEALLQGYEQYF. The CDR3 DNA reads as TGTGCCAGCAGTGAAGCGTTGTTACAGGGCTACGAGCAGTACTTC.